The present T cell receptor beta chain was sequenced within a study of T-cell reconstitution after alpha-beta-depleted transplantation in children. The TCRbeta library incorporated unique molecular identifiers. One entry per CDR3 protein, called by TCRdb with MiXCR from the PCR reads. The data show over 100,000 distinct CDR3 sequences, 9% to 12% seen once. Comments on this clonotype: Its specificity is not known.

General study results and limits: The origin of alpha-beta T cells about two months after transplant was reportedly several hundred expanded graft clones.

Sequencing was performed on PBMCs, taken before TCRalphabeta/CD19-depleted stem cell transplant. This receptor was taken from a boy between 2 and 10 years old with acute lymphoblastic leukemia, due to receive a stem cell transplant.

The CDR3 protein is CASSLSSGSLFNEQFF. As DNA, the CDR3 is TGTGCCAGCAGTTTATCTAGCGGGAGTCTGTTTAATGAGCAGTTCTTC. The genes are TRBV28 and TRBJ2-1; 10 bases are a match to TRBD2. CDR1 and CDR2 from the germline V gene are MDHEN and SYDVKM. V lost 1 base and J lost 7; bases outside the gene matches: 7. The CDR3 length is 16 residues.